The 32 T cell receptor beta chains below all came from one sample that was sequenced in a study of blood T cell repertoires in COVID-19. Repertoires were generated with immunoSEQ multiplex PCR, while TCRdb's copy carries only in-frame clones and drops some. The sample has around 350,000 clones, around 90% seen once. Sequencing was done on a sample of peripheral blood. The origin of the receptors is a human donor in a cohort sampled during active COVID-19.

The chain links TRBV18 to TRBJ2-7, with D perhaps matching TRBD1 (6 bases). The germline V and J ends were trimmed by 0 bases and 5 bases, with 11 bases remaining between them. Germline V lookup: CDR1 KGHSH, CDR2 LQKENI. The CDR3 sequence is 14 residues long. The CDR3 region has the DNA TGTGCCAGCTCACCACCGGGGGCTAGCCACGAGCAGTACTTC. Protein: CASSPPGASHEQYF.

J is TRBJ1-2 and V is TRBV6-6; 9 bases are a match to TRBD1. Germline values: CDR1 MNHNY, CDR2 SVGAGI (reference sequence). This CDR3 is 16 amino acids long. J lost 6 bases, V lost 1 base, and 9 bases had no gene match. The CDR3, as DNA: TGTGCCAGCAGTTACTTGGGACAGGGCATTTCTCATGGCTACACCTTC. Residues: CASSYLGQGISHGYTF.

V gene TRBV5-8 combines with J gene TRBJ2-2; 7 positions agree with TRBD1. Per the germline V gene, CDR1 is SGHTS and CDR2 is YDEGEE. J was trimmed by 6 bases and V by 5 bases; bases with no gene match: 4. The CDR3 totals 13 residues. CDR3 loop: CASRNDRAGELFF. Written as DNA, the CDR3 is TGTGCCAGCAGAAATGACAGGGCCGGGGAGCTGTTTTTT.

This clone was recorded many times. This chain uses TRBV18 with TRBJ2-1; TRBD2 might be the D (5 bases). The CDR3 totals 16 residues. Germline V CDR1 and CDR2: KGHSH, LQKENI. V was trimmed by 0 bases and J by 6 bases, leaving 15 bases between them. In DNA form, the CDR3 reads TGTGCCAGCTCACCACCTGGGAGCATGGGTCTCAATGAGCAGTTCTTC. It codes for CASSPPGSMGLNEQFF.

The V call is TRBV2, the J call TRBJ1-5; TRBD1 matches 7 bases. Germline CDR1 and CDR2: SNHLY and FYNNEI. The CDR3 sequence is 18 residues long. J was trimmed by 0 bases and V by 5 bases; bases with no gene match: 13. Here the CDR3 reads CASSLRTGRSNSNQPQHF. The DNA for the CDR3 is TGTGCCAGCAGTTTACGGACAGGCCGCTCCAATAGCAATCAGCCCCAGCATTTT.

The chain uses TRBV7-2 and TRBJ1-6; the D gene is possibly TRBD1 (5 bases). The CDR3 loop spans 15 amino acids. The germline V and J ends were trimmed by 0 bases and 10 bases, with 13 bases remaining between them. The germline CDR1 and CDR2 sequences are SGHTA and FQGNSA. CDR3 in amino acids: CASSLAEGSGSPLHF. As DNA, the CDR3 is TGTGCCAGCAGCTTAGCGGAGGGGTCGGGGTCACCCCTCCACTTT.

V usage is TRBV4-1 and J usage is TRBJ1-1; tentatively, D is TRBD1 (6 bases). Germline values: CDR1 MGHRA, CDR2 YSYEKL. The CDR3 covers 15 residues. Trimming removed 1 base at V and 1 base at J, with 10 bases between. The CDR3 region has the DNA TGCGCCAGCAGCCAAGGACAGGCGGGGAACACTGAAGCTTTCTTT. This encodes CASSQGQAGNTEAFF.

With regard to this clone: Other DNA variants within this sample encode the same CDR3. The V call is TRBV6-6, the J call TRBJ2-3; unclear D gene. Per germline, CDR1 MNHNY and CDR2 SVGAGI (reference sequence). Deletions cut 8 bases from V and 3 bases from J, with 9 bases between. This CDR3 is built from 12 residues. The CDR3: CASSGRTDTQYF. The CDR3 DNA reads TGTGCCAGCTCAGGTCGTACAGATACGCAGTATTTT.

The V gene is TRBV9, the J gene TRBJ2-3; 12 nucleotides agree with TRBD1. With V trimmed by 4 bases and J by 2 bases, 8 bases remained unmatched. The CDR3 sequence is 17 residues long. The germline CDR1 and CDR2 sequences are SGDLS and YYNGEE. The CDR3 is CASSPRDRGRNTDTQYF. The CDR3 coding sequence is TGTGCCAGCAGCCCTCGGGACAGGGGGCGAAACACAGATACGCAGTATTTT.

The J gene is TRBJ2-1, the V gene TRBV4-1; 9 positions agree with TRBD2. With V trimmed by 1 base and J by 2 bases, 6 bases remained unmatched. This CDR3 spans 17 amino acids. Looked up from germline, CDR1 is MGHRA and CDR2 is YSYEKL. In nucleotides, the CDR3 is TGCGCCAGCAGCCAAGCGCGAGCGGGGGGCCCCTACAATGAGCAGTTCTTC. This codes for CASSQARAGGPYNEQFF.

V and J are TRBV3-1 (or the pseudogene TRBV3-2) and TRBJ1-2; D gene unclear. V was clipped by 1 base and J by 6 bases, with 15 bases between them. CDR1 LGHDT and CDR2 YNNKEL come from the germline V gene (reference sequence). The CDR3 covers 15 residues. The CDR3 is CASSQGGAGTDGYTF. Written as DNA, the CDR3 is TGTGCCAGCAGCCAAGGCGGAGCGGGAACGGATGGCTACACCTTC.

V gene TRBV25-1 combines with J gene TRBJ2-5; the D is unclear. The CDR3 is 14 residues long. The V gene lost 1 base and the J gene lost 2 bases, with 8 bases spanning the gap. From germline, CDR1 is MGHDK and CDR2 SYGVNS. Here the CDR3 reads CASSESISQETQYF. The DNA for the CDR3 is TGTGCCAGCAGTGAATCTATTTCACAAGAGACCCAGTACTTC.

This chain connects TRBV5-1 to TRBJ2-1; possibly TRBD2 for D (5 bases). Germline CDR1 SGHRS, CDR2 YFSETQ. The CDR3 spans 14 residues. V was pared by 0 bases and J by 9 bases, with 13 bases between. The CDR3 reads CASSLALSGSEQFF. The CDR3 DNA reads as TGCGCCAGCAGCTTGGCCCTGTCGGGGTCTGAGCAGTTCTTC.

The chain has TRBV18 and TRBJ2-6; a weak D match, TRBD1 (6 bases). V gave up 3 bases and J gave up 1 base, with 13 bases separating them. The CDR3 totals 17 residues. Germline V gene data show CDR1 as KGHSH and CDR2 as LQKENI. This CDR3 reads CASSPRTAISGANVLTF. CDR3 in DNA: TGTGCCAGCTCACCTAGGACAGCGATTTCTGGGGCCAACGTCCTGACTTTC.

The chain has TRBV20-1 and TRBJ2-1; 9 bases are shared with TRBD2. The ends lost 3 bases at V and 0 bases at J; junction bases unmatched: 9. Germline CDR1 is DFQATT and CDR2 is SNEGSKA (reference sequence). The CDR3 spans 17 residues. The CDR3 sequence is CSASSRTSASSYNEQFF. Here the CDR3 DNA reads TGCAGTGCTAGTTCGAGGACTAGCGCGAGCTCCTACAATGAGCAGTTCTTC.

The CDR3 bases are TGTGCCAGCTCTCAACTGAGGACATTTGTAGAAATGAACACTGAAGCTTTCTTT. This encodes CASSQLRTFVEMNTEAFF. The rearrangement joins TRBV18 to TRBJ1-1, with TRBD1 as a possible D gene (5 bases). The ends were cut back, 6 bases at V and 0 bases at J, with 23 bases in the middle. Germline lookup yields CDR1 KGHSH and CDR2 LQKENI. The CDR3 is 18 residues long.

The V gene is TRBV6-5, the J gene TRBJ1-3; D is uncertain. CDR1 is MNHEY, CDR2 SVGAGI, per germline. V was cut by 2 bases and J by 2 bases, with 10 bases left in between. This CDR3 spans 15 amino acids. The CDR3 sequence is CASSYNPGPGNTIYF. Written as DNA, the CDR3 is TGTGCCAGCAGTTACAATCCGGGTCCTGGAAACACCATATATTTT.

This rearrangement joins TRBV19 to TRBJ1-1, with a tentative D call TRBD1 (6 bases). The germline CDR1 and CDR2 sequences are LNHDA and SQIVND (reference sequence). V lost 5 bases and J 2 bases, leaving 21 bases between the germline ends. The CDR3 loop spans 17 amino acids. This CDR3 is CASSEGGAKEENTEAFF. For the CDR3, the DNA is TGTGCCAGTAGTGAAGGGGGGGCGAAGGAAGAAAACACTGAAGCTTTCTTT.

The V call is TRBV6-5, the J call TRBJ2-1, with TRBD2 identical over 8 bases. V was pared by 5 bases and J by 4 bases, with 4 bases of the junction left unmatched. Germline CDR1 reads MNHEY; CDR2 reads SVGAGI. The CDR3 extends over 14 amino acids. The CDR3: CASSPRGAYNEQFF. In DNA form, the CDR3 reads TGTGCCAGCAGTCCGCGGGGGGCGTACAATGAGCAGTTCTTC.

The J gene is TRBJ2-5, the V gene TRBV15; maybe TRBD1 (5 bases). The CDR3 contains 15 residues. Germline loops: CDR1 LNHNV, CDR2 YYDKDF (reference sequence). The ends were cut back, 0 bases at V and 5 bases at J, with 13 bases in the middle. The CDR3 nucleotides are TGTGCCACCAGCAGAGATAAGTCAAAGGGGGAGACCCAGTACTTC. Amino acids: CATSRDKSKGETQYF.

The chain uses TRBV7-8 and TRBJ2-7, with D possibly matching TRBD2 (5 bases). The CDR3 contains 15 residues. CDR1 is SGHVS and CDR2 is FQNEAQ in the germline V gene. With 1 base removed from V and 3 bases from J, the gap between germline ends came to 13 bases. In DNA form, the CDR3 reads TGTGCCAGCAGCTTAGGTAATAGCGCAAGCTACGAGCAGTACTTC. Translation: CASSLGNSASYEQYF.

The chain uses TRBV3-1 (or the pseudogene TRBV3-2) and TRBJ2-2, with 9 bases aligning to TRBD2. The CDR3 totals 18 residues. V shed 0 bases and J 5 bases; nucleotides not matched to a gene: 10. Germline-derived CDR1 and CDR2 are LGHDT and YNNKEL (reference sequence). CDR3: CASSQDILRGGVTGELFF. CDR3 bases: TGTGCCAGCAGCCAAGATATATTGCGGGGGGGCGTAACCGGGGAGCTGTTTTTT.

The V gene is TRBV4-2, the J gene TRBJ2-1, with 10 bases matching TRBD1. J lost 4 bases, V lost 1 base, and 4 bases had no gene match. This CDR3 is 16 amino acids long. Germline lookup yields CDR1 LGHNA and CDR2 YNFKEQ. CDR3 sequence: CASSQGRQGAYNEQFF. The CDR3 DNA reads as TGTGCCAGCAGCCAAGGTCGACAGGGGGCTTACAATGAGCAGTTCTTC.

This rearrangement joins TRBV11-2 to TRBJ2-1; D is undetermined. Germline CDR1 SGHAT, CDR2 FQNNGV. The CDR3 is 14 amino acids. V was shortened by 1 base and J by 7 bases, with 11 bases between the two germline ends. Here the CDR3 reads CASSLVLGLNEQFF. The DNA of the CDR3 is TGTGCCAGCAGCTTAGTTTTGGGCTTGAATGAGCAGTTCTTC.

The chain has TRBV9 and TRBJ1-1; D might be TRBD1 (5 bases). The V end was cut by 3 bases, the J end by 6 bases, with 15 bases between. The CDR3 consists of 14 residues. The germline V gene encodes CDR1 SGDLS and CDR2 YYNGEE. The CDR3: CASSAGSAVSEAFF. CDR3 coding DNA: TGTGCCAGCAGCGCAGGGTCCGCGGTCTCTGAAGCTTTCTTT.

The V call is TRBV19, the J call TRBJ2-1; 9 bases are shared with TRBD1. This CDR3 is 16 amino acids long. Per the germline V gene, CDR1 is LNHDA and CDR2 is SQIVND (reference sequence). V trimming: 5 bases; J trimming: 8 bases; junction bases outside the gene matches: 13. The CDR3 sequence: CASSAGRDRANDEQFF. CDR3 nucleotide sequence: TGTGCCAGTAGTGCGGGCCGGGACAGGGCCAACGATGAGCAGTTCTTC.

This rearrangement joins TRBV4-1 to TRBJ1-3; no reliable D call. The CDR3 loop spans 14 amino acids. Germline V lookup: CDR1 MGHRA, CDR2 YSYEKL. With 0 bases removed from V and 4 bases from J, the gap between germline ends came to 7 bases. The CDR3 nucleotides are TGCGCCAGCAGCCAAGATCCGAGGGGAAACACCATATATTTT. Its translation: CASSQDPRGNTIYF.

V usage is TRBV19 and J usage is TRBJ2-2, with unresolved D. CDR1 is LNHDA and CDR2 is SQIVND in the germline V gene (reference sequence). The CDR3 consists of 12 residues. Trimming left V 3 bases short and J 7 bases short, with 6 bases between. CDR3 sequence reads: CASSIPVGELFF. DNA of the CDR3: TGTGCCAGTAGTATCCCGGTCGGGGAGCTGTTTTTT.

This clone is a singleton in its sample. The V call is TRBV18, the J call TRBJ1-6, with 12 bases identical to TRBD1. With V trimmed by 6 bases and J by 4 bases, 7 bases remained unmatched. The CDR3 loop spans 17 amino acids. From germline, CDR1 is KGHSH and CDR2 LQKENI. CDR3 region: CASSPGTGGRYNSPLHF. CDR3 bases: TGTGCCAGCTCGCCCGGGACAGGGGGCAGGTATAATTCACCCCTCCACTTT. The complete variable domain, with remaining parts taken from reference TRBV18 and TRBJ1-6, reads NAGVMQNPRHLVRRRGQEARLRCSPMKGHSHVYWYRQLPEEGLKFMVYLQKENIIDESGMPKERFSAEFPKEGPSILRIQQVVRGDSAAYFCASSPGTGGRYNSPLHFGNGTRLTVT.

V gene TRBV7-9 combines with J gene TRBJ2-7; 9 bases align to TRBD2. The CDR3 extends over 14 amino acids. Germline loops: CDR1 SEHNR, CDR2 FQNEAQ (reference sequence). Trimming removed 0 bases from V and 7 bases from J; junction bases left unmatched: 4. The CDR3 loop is CASSLAREGGEQYF. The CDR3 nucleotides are TGTGCCAGCAGCTTAGCGCGGGAGGGTGGGGAGCAGTACTTC.

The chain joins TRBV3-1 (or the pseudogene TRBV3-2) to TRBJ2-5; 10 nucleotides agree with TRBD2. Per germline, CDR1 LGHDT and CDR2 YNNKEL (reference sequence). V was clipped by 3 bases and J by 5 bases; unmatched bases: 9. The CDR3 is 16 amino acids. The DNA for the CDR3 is TGTGCCAGCAGCCAGAACGTAGCGGGGGGCGGGGAGACCCAGTACTTC. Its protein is CASSQNVAGGGETQYF.

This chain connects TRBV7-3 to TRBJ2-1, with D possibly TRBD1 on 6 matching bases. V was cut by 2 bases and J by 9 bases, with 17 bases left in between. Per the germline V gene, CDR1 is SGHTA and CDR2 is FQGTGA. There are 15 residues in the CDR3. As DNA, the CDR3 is TGTGCCAGCAGCTTACCGACCAAACAGGGCGCTGAGCAGTTCTTC. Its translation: CASSLPTKQGAEQFF.